A selection of T cell receptor beta chains follows, all from one sample in a study of blood T cell repertoires in COVID-19. Clones were sequenced by immunoSEQ multiplex PCR, and TCRdb holds only the in-frame ones, with some missing. The top ten clones hold about 4.8% of a sample with about 41,000 clones, more than 75% of them seen once. The specimen was peripheral blood. The receptors stem from a human donor in a cohort sampled during active COVID-19. The CDR3 runs from the conserved cysteine through the conserved F or W. A D gene is named only where the DNA matches it firmly. Only some rows state a clone size, as once, few, many or a class for expanded clones.

V gene: TRBV5-1; J gene: TRBJ2-7; D gene: TRBD2; clone size: once; CDR3 protein: CASSLVRAGDSYEQYF; CDR3 DNA: TGCGCCAGCAGCTTGGTCCGGGCGGGAGACTCCTACGAGCAGTACTTC
V gene: TRBV24-1; J gene: TRBJ2-1; D gene: .; clone size: .; CDR3 protein: CATQDIGSYNEQFF; CDR3 DNA: TGTGCCACCCAGGATATAGGCTCCTACAATGAGCAGTTCTTC
V gene: TRBV15; J gene: TRBJ2-7; D gene: .; clone size: .; CDR3 protein: CATSSLNRDKLHDEQYF; CDR3 DNA: TGTGCCACCAGCAGCTTGAACCGGGACAAATTGCACGACGAGCAGTACTTC
V gene: TRBV28; J gene: TRBJ1-5; D gene: TRBD1; clone size: .; CDR3 protein: CASRSTGDGYQPQHF; CDR3 DNA: TGTGCCAGCAGGTCGACAGGGGATGGTTATCAGCCCCAGCATTTT
V gene: TRBV9; J gene: TRBJ1-6; D gene: TRBD1; clone size: .; CDR3 protein: CASSEGQDNSPLHF; CDR3 DNA: TGTGCCAGCAGCGAGGGACAGGATAATTCACCCCTCCACTTT
V gene: TRBV28; J gene: TRBJ1-5; D gene: .; clone size: .; CDR3 protein: CASSLYGRGTQPQHF; CDR3 DNA: TGTGCCAGCAGTTTATATGGAAGGGGTACCCAGCCCCAGCATTTT
V gene: TRBV30; J gene: TRBJ2-5; D gene: .; clone size: .; CDR3 protein: CAWSPLRQETQYF; CDR3 DNA: TGTGCCTGGAGTCCCCTTCGCCAAGAGACCCAGTACTTC
V gene: TRBV11-2; J gene: TRBJ1-6; D gene: TRBD1; clone size: .; CDR3 protein: CASSPPGTGYSPLHF; CDR3 DNA: TGTGCCAGCAGCCCCCCCGGGACAGGGTATTCACCCCTCCACTTT
V gene: TRBV5-5; J gene: TRBJ2-7; D gene: TRBD1; clone size: .; CDR3 protein: CASSFQTGYLGEQYF; CDR3 DNA: TGTGCCAGCAGCTTTCAGACAGGGTACCTTGGGGAGCAGTACTTC
V gene: TRBV11-3; J gene: TRBJ2-1; D gene: .; clone size: .; CDR3 protein: CASSLGREQFF; CDR3 DNA: TGTGCCAGCAGCCTAGGCAGGGAGCAGTTCTTC
V gene: TRBV2; J gene: TRBJ2-4; D gene: TRBD1; clone size: .; CDR3 protein: CARPGTVVDAKNIQYF; CDR3 DNA: TGTGCCAGACCTGGGACAGTTGTGGATGCCAAAAACATTCAGTACTTC
V gene: TRBV5-1; J gene: TRBJ1-4; D gene: .; clone size: .; CDR3 protein: CASSSGGRDNEKLFF; CDR3 DNA: TGCGCCAGCAGCTCCGGGGGACGGGATAATGAAAAACTGTTTTTT
V gene: TRBV6-5; J gene: TRBJ1-1; D gene: .; clone size: .; CDR3 protein: CASSLTGMNTEAFF; CDR3 DNA: TGTGCCAGCAGTTTAACAGGGATGAACACTGAAGCTTTCTTT
V gene: TRBV28; J gene: TRBJ2-5; D gene: .; clone size: .; CDR3 protein: CASSYVGGPGETQYF; CDR3 DNA: TGTGCCAGCAGTTATGTTGGAGGGCCGGGGGAGACCCAGTACTTC
V gene: TRBV5-1; J gene: TRBJ2-2; D gene: .; clone size: .; CDR3 protein: CASSDPGINTGELFF; CDR3 DNA: TGCGCCAGCAGCGACCCCGGGATCAACACCGGGGAGCTGTTTTTT
V gene: TRBV2; J gene: TRBJ1-2; D gene: .; clone size: .; CDR3 protein: CASSDRYGYTF; CDR3 DNA: TGTGCCAGCAGTGACCGCTATGGCTACACCTTC
V gene: TRBV11-2; J gene: TRBJ2-1; D gene: .; clone size: .; CDR3 protein: CASSPTHEQFF; CDR3 DNA: TGTGCCAGCAGCCCTACGCATGAGCAGTTCTTC
V gene: TRBV28; J gene: TRBJ2-4; D gene: .; clone size: .; CDR3 protein: CASSLPPGSAKNIQYF; CDR3 DNA: TGTGCCAGCAGTTTACCCCCTGGCAGCGCAAAAAACATTCAGTACTTC
V gene: TRBV6-4; J gene: TRBJ1-1; D gene: TRBD1; clone size: .; CDR3 protein: CASRRQGALGTEAFF; CDR3 DNA: TGTGCCAGTCGCCGACAGGGGGCTTTAGGCACTGAAGCTTTCTTT
V gene: TRBV4-2; J gene: TRBJ1-6; D gene: TRBD1; clone size: once; CDR3 protein: CASSQGQGGNSPLHF; CDR3 DNA: TGTGCCAGCAGCCAGGGACAGGGTGGAAATTCACCCCTCCACTTT
V gene: TRBV7-2; J gene: TRBJ2-7; D gene: TRBD2; clone size: .; CDR3 protein: CASSQAGGSSYEQYF; CDR3 DNA: TGTGCCAGCAGCCAAGCGGGAGGCAGCTCCTACGAGCAGTACTTC
V gene: TRBV27; J gene: TRBJ2-3; D gene: .; clone size: .; CDR3 protein: CASRAGLDTQYF; CDR3 DNA: TGTGCCAGCAGGGCGGGTCTGGATACGCAGTATTTT
V gene: TRBV5-4; J gene: TRBJ1-1; D gene: TRBD1; clone size: .; CDR3 protein: CASSLGQGARRGTTEAFF; CDR3 DNA: TGTGCCAGCAGCTTGGGACAGGGGGCGCGAAGGGGTACGACTGAAGCTTTCTTT
V gene: TRBV5-1; J gene: TRBJ2-1; D gene: TRBD2; clone size: .; CDR3 protein: CASSLRTSGRFYNEQFF; CDR3 DNA: TGCGCCAGCAGCCTTCGGACTAGCGGGAGGTTCTACAATGAGCAGTTCTTC
V gene: TRBV5-4; J gene: TRBJ2-3; D gene: .; clone size: .; CDR3 protein: CASSLGGVGTDTQYF; CDR3 DNA: TGTGCCAGCAGCTTGGGGGGGGTAGGGACAGATACGCAGTATTTT
V gene: TRBV3-1/TRBV3-2; J gene: TRBJ1-5; D gene: TRBD1; clone size: .; CDR3 protein: CASSQMTGGNQPQHF; CDR3 DNA: TGTGCCAGCAGCCAAATGACAGGGGGCAATCAGCCCCAGCATTTT
V gene: TRBV28; J gene: TRBJ1-1; D gene: TRBD1; clone size: once; CDR3 protein: CASRTGGVTEAFF; CDR3 DNA: TGTGCCAGCAGAACAGGGGGCGTTACTGAAGCTTTCTTT
V gene: TRBV4-1; J gene: TRBJ2-7; D gene: TRBD2; clone size: .; CDR3 protein: CASSQASGRRYEQYF; CDR3 DNA: TGCGCCAGCAGCCAAGCTAGCGGGAGGAGATACGAGCAGTACTTC
V gene: TRBV18; J gene: TRBJ2-2; D gene: TRBD2; clone size: .; CDR3 protein: CASSPQGQGPGLAGGPGELFF; CDR3 DNA: TGTGCCAGCTCACCACAAGGACAGGGGCCCGGACTAGCGGGAGGTCCCGGGGAGCTGTTTTTT
V gene: TRBV7-8; J gene: TRBJ2-1; D gene: TRBD2; clone size: .; CDR3 protein: CASSLGTSTYNEQFF; CDR3 DNA: TGTGCCAGCAGTTTAGGGACTAGCACCTACAATGAGCAGTTCTTC
V gene: TRBV15; J gene: TRBJ2-4; D gene: TRBD2; clone size: .; CDR3 protein: CATSRDQTSGRQYF; CDR3 DNA: TGTGCCACCAGCAGAGATCAGACTAGCGGGAGACAGTACTTC
V gene: TRBV10-3; J gene: TRBJ1-1; D gene: .; clone size: .; CDR3 protein: CAISQNTEAFF; CDR3 DNA: TGTGCCATCAGCCAGAACACTGAAGCTTTCTTT
V gene: TRBV5-1; J gene: TRBJ1-5; D gene: .; clone size: few; CDR3 protein: CASSSGQMGTQPQHF; CDR3 DNA: TGCGCCAGCAGCTCTGGACAGATGGGGACCCAGCCCCAGCATTTT